The 13 T cell receptor beta chains reported below all come from one sample, sequenced in a study of T-cell memory formation after mild COVID-19. TCRdb independently ran MiXCR on the 5' RACE reads; one entry per CDR3 protein. The table shows 85,000 to 120,000 distinct CDR3 sequences, with about 15% occurring only once. The sequenced material came from PBMCs or a T cell subset sorted from them (not recorded which). The receptors here all came from an adult woman who had mild COVID-19 (a few samples of this study predate the infection). Cell type and time point are not known.

The chain uses TRBV9 and TRBJ1-3; TRBD1 might be the D (6 bases). The CDR3 consists of 17 residues. V dropped 4 bases and J dropped 0 bases, with 17 bases sitting between them. Germline V gene data show CDR1 as SGDLS and CDR2 as YYNGEE. The CDR3 spells CASSLGTLVNSGNTIYF. As DNA, the CDR3 is TGTGCCAGCAGCCTAGGGACATTGGTGAACTCTGGAAACACCATATATTTT.

This clonotype has just a few counts. The chain links TRBV7-6 to TRBJ1-1; 8 bases are a match to TRBD1. This CDR3 is built from 12 residues. Germline V gives CDR1 SGHVS, CDR2 FNYEAQ. V shed 3 bases, J shed 6 bases, and the junction held 0 bases outside the gene matches. The chain's CDR3 is CASSLGQAEAFF. As DNA, the CDR3 is TGTGCCAGCAGCTTGGGACAGGCTGAAGCTTTCTTT.

V gene TRBV4-3 combines with J gene TRBJ1-1; 9 bases fit TRBD1. The CDR3 is made up of 16 amino acids. Germline loops: CDR1 LGHNA, CDR2 YSLEER. Trimming took 6 bases from V and 4 from J; bases not matched to a gene: 12. CDR3 coding DNA: TGCGCCAGCAGAGCTGGACAGGGGTATTTGAGCACTGAAGCTTTCTTT. Translated, it gives CASRAGQGYLSTEAFF.

This clonotype occurred once. J is TRBJ2-1 and V is TRBV2; D is undetermined. Germline values: CDR1 SNHLY, CDR2 FYNNEI. The CDR3 is 16 residues long. With 4 bases removed from V and 6 bases from J, the gap between germline ends came to 19 bases. The CDR3 DNA follows: TGTGCCAGCAGTGGTCCGCGGTATGCTTCTTCCAATGAGCAGTTCTTC. Encoded protein: CASSGPRYASSNEQFF. Full variable domain (rest looked up from reference TRBV2 and TRBJ2-1): EPEVTQTPSHQVTQMGQEVILRCVPISNHLYFYWYRQILGQKVEFLVSFYNNEISEKSEIFDDQFSVERPDGSNFTLKIRSTKLEDSAMYFCASSGPRYASSNEQFFGPGTRLTVL.

The chain recombines TRBV5-1 with TRBJ1-4; 8 bases align to TRBD1. The CDR3 totals 14 residues. In germline, CDR1 is SGHRS, CDR2 YFSETQ. V trimming: 5 bases; J trimming: 6 bases; junction bases outside the gene matches: 6. The CDR3 loop is CASRIGTGDEKLFF. The CDR3 DNA is TGCGCCAGCAGAATTGGGACAGGCGATGAAAAACTGTTTTTT.

Only a few counts were recorded for this clonotype. This sequence joins TRBV7-3 and TRBJ2-5; 13 positions agree with TRBD2. V dropped 5 bases and J dropped 3; count of bases not matched to a gene: 6. This CDR3 spans 16 amino acids. Germline V gene lookup returns CDR1 SGHTA and CDR2 FQGTGA. The CDR3 DNA reads TGTGCCAGCAGCCCCGAAGGACTAGCGGGGGAAGAGACCCAGTACTTC. This translates into CASSPEGLAGEETQYF.

In this sample, this clonotype turned up many times. The V and J genes are TRBV19 and TRBJ2-3, with TRBD1 as a possible D gene (6 bases). This CDR3 spans 13 amino acids. Trimming removed 7 bases at V and 3 bases at J, with 11 bases between. Germline CDR1 reads LNHDA; CDR2 reads SQIVND (reference sequence). Here the CDR3 reads CASTPTGTDTQYF. CDR3 DNA: TGTGCCAGTACCCCAACAGGGACAGATACGCAGTATTTT.

This clonotype was counted ten times or more. The genes are TRBV4-1 and TRBJ2-1, with D perhaps assigned TRBD1 or TRBD2 (5 bases each). The CDR3 is 15 amino acids. V lost 0 bases and J 5 bases, leaving 11 bases between the germline ends. The germline V gene encodes CDR1 MGHRA and CDR2 YSYEKL. Written as DNA, the CDR3 is TGCGCCAGCAGCCAAGATCTCGGGACCCACAATGAGCAGTTCTTC. It is translated as CASSQDLGTHNEQFF.

This rearrangement joins TRBV12-3 or TRBV12-4 to TRBJ2-1; TRBD1 agrees at 11 bases. CDR3 length equals 16 residues. The V and J ends lost 5 bases and 8 bases, in that order; junction bases with no gene match: 11. This chain's CDR3 is CASSPGGTGGRDEQFF. The CDR3 DNA sequence: TGTGCCAGCAGTCCGGGCGGGACAGGGGGACGGGATGAGCAGTTCTTC.

The chain links TRBV4-1 to TRBJ1-2, with D possibly being TRBD1 (5 bases). Per the germline V gene, CDR1 is MGHRA and CDR2 is YSYEKL. This CDR3 is 16 amino acids long. V was cut by 3 bases and J by 0 bases, with 14 bases left in between. In DNA, the CDR3 is TGCGCCAGCAGCCATTCCGGGACGGTAGCTAACTATGGCTACACCTTC. This sequence encodes CASSHSGTVANYGYTF.

This clonotype was picked up many times. The V gene is TRBV5-1, the J gene TRBJ2-3; no definite D call. Germline V lookup: CDR1 SGHRS, CDR2 YFSETQ. This CDR3 spans 13 amino acids. The V end was cut by 0 bases, the J end by 5 bases, with 7 bases between. The CDR3 protein is CASSLAREDTQYF. As DNA, the CDR3 is TGCGCCAGCAGCTTGGCAAGGGAAGATACGCAGTATTTT.

In its sample, this clonotype was seen a few times. The chain joins TRBV7-9 to TRBJ2-1; D remains ambiguous. Trimming removed 5 bases from V and 2 bases from J, with 13 bases in between. CDR1 SEHNR and CDR2 FQNEAQ come from the germline V gene (reference sequence). There are 15 residues in the CDR3. The CDR3 region is CASSPENKPYNEQFF. CDR3 coding DNA: TGTGCCAGCAGCCCCGAGAACAAGCCCTACAATGAGCAGTTCTTC.

The chain carries TRBV12-3 or TRBV12-4 and TRBJ1-1; D may be TRBD1 (5 bases). V was pared by 3 bases and J by 0 bases, with 17 bases between. This CDR3 is built from 17 residues. The CDR3 loop is CASSFKKARALNTEAFF. The CDR3 bases are TGTGCCAGCAGTTTTAAGAAGGCCAGGGCCTTGAACACTGAAGCTTTCTTT.